Following are 27 T cell receptor beta chains from one sample sequenced in a study of beta chain features in type 1 diabetes. What was sequenced were expressed TCRB transcripts, since all of the isolated RNA had been reverse transcribed. Clones were read by immunoSEQ multiplex PCR, and TCRdb kept only the in-frame ones, dropping some. This table has roughly 170,000 clones, 10% to 15% appearing once. Material: central memory CD4+ T cells from blood. The receptors come from a woman aged 18-30 years in good health.

A few counts support this clone. The J gene is TRBJ2-3, the V gene TRBV4-3; weak D call: TRBD1 (5 bases). Trimming shortened V by 0 bases and J by 5 bases, and 6 bases separated the two germline ends. The V gene's germline CDR1 is LGHNA and CDR2 YSLEER. This CDR3 comprises 13 residues. CDR3 coding DNA: TGCGCCAGCAGCCAAGATCAGGGAGATACGCAGTATTTT. It yields the protein CASSQDQGDTQYF.

This chain uses TRBV9 with TRBJ2-5; TRBD2 agrees at 9 bases. The V gene end was trimmed by 5 bases and the J gene end by 4 bases; junction bases not matched to a gene: 9. The CDR3 length is 15 residues. The germline gives CDR1 SGDLS, CDR2 YYNGEE. The DNA for the CDR3 is TGTGCCAGCAGTCCTAGCGGGATGAATCCAGAGACCCAGTACTTC. It encodes CASSPSGMNPETQYF.

This clone was seen only a few times. V usage is TRBV6-5 and J usage is TRBJ2-6; possibly TRBD1 for D (5 bases). The V end lost 5 bases, the J end lost 4 bases, and 9 bases lay between the germline ends. Germline CDR1 reads MNHEY; CDR2 reads SVGAGI. The CDR3 runs 14 residues. This CDR3 reads CASSPRTGANVLTF. DNA for the CDR3: TGTGCCAGCAGTCCGCGGACAGGGGCCAACGTCCTGACTTTC.

The chain couples TRBV6-4 to TRBJ2-1; 8 bases are shared with TRBD1. The junction had 5 bases not matched to a gene; V was cut back by 6 bases and J by 7 bases. The CDR3 runs to 13 residues. Germline V gene lookup returns CDR1 MRHNA and CDR2 SNTAGT. CDR3 amino acids: CASSLTGVNEQFF. As DNA, the CDR3 is TGTGCCAGCAGCTTGACAGGGGTTAATGAGCAGTTCTTC.

This clone showed up just a few times. V gene TRBV28 combines with J gene TRBJ1-4, with unresolved D. Trimming took 6 bases from V and 5 from J, leaving 4 bases between them. Germline CDR1 and CDR2: MDHEN and SYDVKM. The CDR3 contains 11 residues. The CDR3 sequence is CASRTNEKLFF. The CDR3, as DNA: TGTGCCAGCAGGACAAATGAAAAACTGTTTTTT.

This rearrangement joins TRBV11-2 to TRBJ2-1, with 13 bases matching TRBD2. The CDR3 consists of 16 residues. CDR1 is SGHAT, CDR2 FQNNGV, per germline. Trimming took 2 bases from V and 9 from J; bases not matched to a gene: 7. CDR3 DNA: TGTGCCAGCAGCTTACGCGGACTAGCGGGAGCTGGTGAGCAGTTCTTC. Translation: CASSLRGLAGAGEQFF. The complete variable domain, with remaining parts taken from reference TRBV11-2 and TRBJ2-1, reads EAGVAQSPRYKIIEKRQSVAFWCNPISGHATLYWYQQILGQGPKLLIQFQNNGVVDDSQLPKDRFSAERLKGVDSTLKIQPAKLEDSAVYLCASSLRGLAGAGEQFFGPGTRLTVL.

The CDR3 DNA follows: TGTGCCAGCAGCCTACCGGGACATAGCTCCTACAATGAGCAGTTCTTC. This gives the protein CASSLPGHSSYNEQFF. This chain uses TRBV11-2 with TRBJ2-1; TRBD1 is a possible D gene (6 bases). Germline CDR1 reads SGHAT; CDR2 reads FQNNGV. The CDR3 loop spans 16 amino acids. Trimming cost V 5 bases and J 0 bases, with 14 bases left between them.

The sample holds a few counts of this clone. The gene calls are TRBV7-2 and TRBJ1-5; a weak D match, TRBD1 (6 bases). The CDR3 loop spans 14 amino acids. Trimming cost V 4 bases and J 3 bases, with 10 bases left between them. CDR1 and CDR2 (germline): SGHTA, FQGNSA. The CDR3 spells CASSSQGHNQPQHF. Written as DNA, the CDR3 is TGTGCCAGCAGCTCCCAGGGACACAATCAGCCCCAGCATTTT.

The chain combines TRBV15 with TRBJ2-3, with 9 positions matching TRBD2. V was pared by 2 bases and J by 5 bases, with 11 bases of the junction left unmatched. Germline assignment: CDR1 LNHNV and CDR2 YYDKDF (reference sequence). The CDR3 has 17 residues. The CDR3: CATSRQNSGSIQDTQYF. In DNA, the CDR3 is TGTGCCACCAGCAGACAAAATAGCGGGAGTATCCAAGATACGCAGTATTTT.

This clone was counted a few times. The chain has TRBV15 and TRBJ2-1; 13 positions agree with TRBD2. Germline assignment: CDR1 LNHNV and CDR2 YYDKDF (reference sequence). The CDR3 loop spans 16 amino acids. The ends lost 8 bases at V and 4 bases at J; junction bases unmatched: 8. This CDR3 is CATSPPGLAGYNEQFF. In DNA, the CDR3 is TGTGCCACCTCCCCTCCGGGACTAGCGGGATACAATGAGCAGTTCTTC.

The CDR3 DNA is TGTGCCAGCAGCCCACAGGGGGGACGGGGCAATGAGCAGTTCTTC. Translated, it gives CASSPQGGRGNEQFF. The chain is built from TRBV7-2 and TRBJ2-1, with TRBD1 identical over 8 bases. Germline assignment: CDR1 SGHTA and CDR2 FQGNSA. The CDR3 is 15 residues long. After removal of 5 bases from V and 6 bases from J, the junction contained 9 bases not matched to a gene.

The table lists this clone with a few counts. This sequence joins TRBV11-2 and TRBJ2-3; 9 bases agree with TRBD2. CDR3 size: 14 residues. Germline V gene lookup returns CDR1 SGHAT and CDR2 FQNNGV. With V trimmed by 6 bases and J by 4 bases, 5 bases remained unmatched. CDR3 DNA sequence: TGTGCCAGCAGTTTTAGCGGGAGAGCAGATACGCAGTATTTT. Its translation is CASSFSGRADTQYF.

CDR3 sequence (DNA): TGTGCCAGCAGCTTAGACAGACACAGCTCCTACGAGCAGTACTTC. It codes for CASSLDRHSSYEQYF. This chain uses TRBV7-8 with TRBJ2-7; no firm D call. This CDR3 region has 15 residues. The germline gives CDR1 SGHVS, CDR2 FQNEAQ. The ends were cut back, 1 base at V and 0 bases at J, with 10 bases in the middle.

This rearrangement joins TRBV25-1 to TRBJ1-1, with a possible D match to TRBD1 (6 bases). The V gene's germline CDR1 is MGHDK and CDR2 SYGVNS. Deletions cut 8 bases from V and 9 bases from J, with 13 bases between. This CDR3 region has 11 residues. CDR3: CASDTQGKAFF. CDR3 in DNA: TGTGCCAGCGACACACAGGGTAAAGCTTTCTTT.

The chain combines TRBV27 with TRBJ2-7; 10 bases match TRBD2. After removal of 2 bases from V and 2 bases from J, the junction contained 3 bases not matched to a gene. The CDR3 has 15 amino acids. Germline V gene data show CDR1 as MNHEY and CDR2 as SMNVEV (reference sequence). CDR3 nucleotides: TGTGCCAGCAGTTTAAGGACTAGCGGCCCCTACGAGCAGTACTTC. Translation: CASSLRTSGPYEQYF.

The table lists this clone with a few counts. The genes are TRBV6-5 and TRBJ2-1; TRBD1 matches at 9 bases. Per the germline V gene, CDR1 is MNHEY and CDR2 is SVGAGI. The CDR3 extends over 15 amino acids. V lost 5 bases and J lost 1; bases outside the gene matches: 3. CDR3 amino acids: CASSTGTGSYNEQFF. The CDR3 DNA reads TGTGCCAGCAGTACCGGGACAGGGTCCTACAATGAGCAGTTCTTC.

This chain connects TRBV15 to TRBJ2-1, with 9 bases fitting TRBD2. The CDR3 sequence is 15 residues long. Germline lookup yields CDR1 LNHNV and CDR2 YYDKDF (reference sequence). The V segment lost 7 bases and the J segment 7 bases; nucleotides outside the gene matches: 11. The CDR3 protein is CATKGASGKRNEQFF. In DNA form, the CDR3 reads TGTGCCACCAAAGGGGCTAGCGGGAAAAGGAATGAGCAGTTCTTC.

The V gene is TRBV5-6, the J gene TRBJ1-2, with 7 bases identical to TRBD1. CDR1 and CDR2 (germline): SGHDT, YYEEEE. CDR3 length: 13 amino acids. V shed 1 base, J shed 4 bases, and the junction held 1 base outside the gene matches. The CDR3, as DNA: TGTGCCAGCAGCTTGACAGGGGTCTATGGCTACACCTTC. Translation: CASSLTGVYGYTF.

This clone appeared a few times. The V call is TRBV7-9, the J call TRBJ2-3; 11 nucleotides align to TRBD2. The CDR3 is made up of 19 amino acids. The junction had 15 bases not matched to a gene; V was cut back by 5 bases and J by 2 bases. CDR1 and CDR2 from the germline V gene are SEHNR and FQNEAQ (reference sequence). This CDR3 reads CASSLPGASGRYTTDTQYF. The CDR3 coding sequence is TGTGCCAGCAGCCTCCCCGGGGCTAGCGGGAGGTACACCACAGATACGCAGTATTTT.

In this sample, this clone turned up a few times. The chain couples TRBV7-9 to TRBJ2-7, with D unresolved. Trimming pared 1 base from V and 2 bases from J, leaving 9 bases between. Germline V gene lookup returns CDR1 SEHNR and CDR2 FQNEAQ (reference sequence). This CDR3 comprises 14 residues. The CDR3 coding sequence is TGTGCCAGCAGCTTAGGCGGCCCTCCCTACGAGCAGTACTTC. Its translation is CASSLGGPPYEQYF. Filled out from reference TRBV7-9 and TRBJ2-7, the complete variable domain reads DTGVSQNPRHKITKRGQNVTFRCDPISEHNRLYWYRQTLGQGPEFLTYFQNEAQLEKSRLLSDRFSAERPKGSFSTLEIQRTEQGDSAMYLCASSLGGPPYEQYFGPGTRLTVT.

For the CDR3, the DNA is TGTGCCACCAGCAGAGGGTTGGGCGGGGGAAGCTCCTACGAGCAGTACTTC. As protein: CATSRGLGGGSSYEQYF. V is TRBV15 and J is TRBJ2-7, with 7 positions matching TRBD2. The V gene end was trimmed by 1 base and the J gene end by 0 bases; junction bases not matched to a gene: 9. The CDR3 consists of 17 residues. The germline gives CDR1 LNHNV, CDR2 YYDKDF (reference sequence).

This clone showed up just a few times. This chain links TRBV5-1 with TRBJ2-1, with D unresolved. V was clipped by 5 bases and J by 6 bases, with 15 bases between them. CDR1 is SGHRS and CDR2 is YFSETQ in the germline V gene. This CDR3 spans 14 amino acids. The CDR3 DNA is TGCGCCAGCAGGATTATGAGTGAAGTCAATGAGCAGTTCTTC. Its translation is CASRIMSEVNEQFF.

The CDR3 protein is CASSEQARKHLEAFF. The CDR3 bases are TGTGCCAGCAGTGAACAGGCCAGGAAACACCTTGAAGCTTTCTTT. The V and J genes are TRBV6-1 and TRBJ1-1; no firm D call. Deletions cut 2 bases from V and 7 bases from J, with 17 bases between. Germline V gene sequence: CDR1 MNHNS, CDR2 SASEGT. This CDR3 region has 15 residues.

This clone occurred a few times. This sequence joins TRBV15 and TRBJ2-6, with D possibly TRBD1 on 5 matching bases. CDR3 length: 15 residues. Germline CDR1 reads LNHNV; CDR2 reads YYDKDF (reference sequence). V was cut by 8 bases and J by 4 bases, with 15 bases left in between. CDR3 coding DNA: TGTGCCACCTCCAGAAGGGGCGGCGGGGCCAACGTCCTGACTTTC. It yields the protein CATSRRGGGANVLTF.

V and J are TRBV4-1 and TRBJ2-1, with D perhaps TRBD2 (5 bases). The CDR3 covers 17 residues. Trimming removed 0 bases from V and 0 bases from J, with 12 bases in between. Germline V CDR1 and CDR2: MGHRA, YSYEKL. CDR3 region: CASSQDLRESSYNEQFF. Written as DNA, the CDR3 is TGCGCCAGCAGCCAAGATTTGAGGGAGTCCTCCTACAATGAGCAGTTCTTC.

This clone was observed a few times. This sequence joins TRBV18 and TRBJ1-1, with a weak D call TRBD1 (5 bases). CDR3 length equals 14 residues. The germline V and J ends were trimmed by 1 base and 4 bases, with 10 bases remaining between them. Germline loops: CDR1 KGHSH, CDR2 LQKENI. The CDR3 reads CASSPLRQTTEAFF. CDR3 nucleotides: TGTGCCAGCTCACCACTCAGACAGACCACTGAAGCTTTCTTT. The entire variable domain, with the rest obtained from reference TRBV18 and TRBJ1-1, is as follows: NAGVMQNPRHLVRRRGQEARLRCSPMKGHSHVYWYRQLPEEGLKFMVYLQKENIIDESGMPKERFSAEFPKEGPSILRIQQVVRGDSAAYFCASSPLRQTTEAFFGQGTRLTVV.

V usage is TRBV6-6 and J usage is TRBJ2-7, with D hard to call. This CDR3 is 12 amino acids long. V dropped 4 bases and J dropped 4 bases, with 8 bases sitting between them. Germline V lookup: CDR1 MNHNY, CDR2 SVGAGI (reference sequence). The CDR3 spells CASSSLKYEQYF. The CDR3 bases are TGTGCCAGCAGTTCCCTAAAATACGAGCAGTACTTC.